The 9 T cell receptor beta chains below were found in one sample sequenced in a study of early T cells in non-severe SARS-CoV-2 infection. TCRdb called the 5' RACE reads again in MiXCR, with one record for every CDR3 protein. The sample has some 97,000 distinct CDR3 sequences, 11% seen once. The sequenced sample was whole blood, obtained at baseline. These receptors were taken from an adult who was a healthcare worker with PCR-confirmed SARS-CoV-2 infection or an uninfected control (not recorded which).

This clonotype showed up many times. The chain combines TRBV5-1 with TRBJ2-7; 9 bases agree with TRBD1. The V segment lost 0 bases and the J segment 1 base; nucleotides outside the gene matches: 2. This CDR3 spans 15 amino acids. Germline CDR1 and CDR2: SGHRS and YFSETQ. CDR3 loop: CASSLVGQGSYEQYF. In DNA, the CDR3 is TGCGCCAGCAGCTTGGTCGGACAGGGGTCCTACGAGCAGTACTTC.

This clonotype was observed at least ten times. This chain uses TRBV6-6 with TRBJ2-7, with D perhaps TRBD2 (5 bases). CDR3 length equals 13 residues. Germline CDR1 reads MNHNY; CDR2 reads SVGAGI (reference sequence). Trimming took 6 bases from V and 3 from J, leaving 12 bases between them. The CDR3 region has the DNA TGTGCCAGCAGACAATCCGGGGACTACGAGCAGTACTTC. Protein: CASRQSGDYEQYF.

This clonotype occurred many times. This chain connects TRBV3-1 to TRBJ1-2; TRBD1 is a possible D gene (6 bases). Germline lookup yields CDR1 LGHDT and CDR2 YNNKEL (reference sequence). V lost 3 bases and J 3 bases, leaving 11 bases between the germline ends. The CDR3 is 14 amino acids. This CDR3 reads CASSQVDSHYGYTF. The CDR3 DNA reads TGTGCCAGCAGCCAGGTGGACAGTCACTATGGCTACACCTTC.

This chain joins TRBV7-8 and TRBJ2-3; 9 positions agree with TRBD2. Trimming removed 6 bases from V and 6 bases from J; junction bases left unmatched: 19. Germline-derived CDR1 and CDR2 are SGHVS and FQNEAQ. This CDR3 contains 18 residues. The CDR3 DNA follows: TGTGCCAGCAGGCTAACAGGGTGGGCCAGCGGGGGGCGTGATACGCAGTATTTT. Residues: CASRLTGWASGGRDTQYF.

This clonotype was found many times. The chain recombines TRBV7-3 with TRBJ2-3, with D possibly matching TRBD1 (6 bases). Trimming left V 6 bases short and J 4 bases short, with 11 bases between. The CDR3 sequence is 13 residues long. From germline, CDR1 is SGHTA and CDR2 FQGTGA. CDR3 protein: CASRLTGADTQYF. The CDR3 bases are TGTGCCAGCAGACTGACAGGAGCAGATACGCAGTATTTT.

The chain carries TRBV29-1 and TRBJ2-5, with no clear D. Germline loops: CDR1 SQVTM, CDR2 ANQGSEA. This CDR3 is built from 13 residues. The V end was cut by 7 bases, the J end by 6 bases, with 18 bases between. As DNA, the CDR3 is TGCAGCGCCCTCAGCAGCGATGGACAGACCCAGTACTTC. Protein sequence: CSALSSDGQTQYF.

This clonotype was detected many times. V usage is TRBV4-1 and J usage is TRBJ1-3; D perhaps matches TRBD1 (5 bases). The ends were cut back, 1 base at V and 4 bases at J, with 17 bases in the middle. This CDR3 comprises 17 residues. In germline, CDR1 is MGHRA, CDR2 YSYEKL. The CDR3 nucleotides read TGCGCCAGCAGCCAAGTGGGACTCTCTCCCTCCGGAAACACCATATATTTT. Protein: CASSQVGLSPSGNTIYF.

This clonotype was found a few times. The rearrangement links TRBV20-1 to TRBJ2-3; D call uncertain. The germline V gene encodes CDR1 DFQATT and CDR2 SNEGSKA (reference sequence). V was trimmed by 6 bases and J by 1 base, leaving 17 bases between them. The CDR3 loop spans 15 amino acids. CDR3 in DNA: TGCAGTGCCATTCCCCTGAAATCAGGCACAGATACGCAGTATTTT. Its translation is CSAIPLKSGTDTQYF.

There are a few counts of this clonotype. The rearrangement links TRBV5-8 to TRBJ1-3, with 7 bases matching TRBD1. Unmatched junction bases numbered 10, after V lost 2 bases and J lost 2 bases. The length of the CDR3 is 17 residues. The germline V gene encodes CDR1 SGHTS and CDR2 YDEGEE. CDR3 in DNA: TGTGCCAGCAGCTTACCTTTCGGGACAGTGACTGGAAACACCATATATTTT. Translating gives CASSLPFGTVTGNTIYF.